These 8 T cell receptor beta chains were all obtained from the same sample, sequenced in a study of T cell responses to AZD1222 COVID-19 vaccine. Libraries were prepared by immunoSEQ multiplex PCR; TCRdb keeps only in-frame clonotypes and omits some of them. The sample includes about 120,000 clones, roughly 93% of them seen just once. The input for sequencing was peripheral blood, taken 28 days after the second AZD1222 dose. These receptors came from an adult who received the AZD1222 COVID-19 vaccine.

V gene TRBV18 combines with J gene TRBJ1-2; 10 bases fit TRBD1. Looked up from germline, CDR1 is KGHSH and CDR2 is LQKENI. V lost 3 bases to trimming and J lost 5 bases; unmatched junction nucleotides: 6. The CDR3 covers 15 residues. Written as DNA, the CDR3 is TGTGCCAGCTCACCGGTGGGACAGGGGCGATATGGCTACACCTTC. It yields the protein CASSPVGQGRYGYTF.

This clone was recorded only once. The chain carries TRBV18 and TRBJ1-5; 8 bases align to TRBD1. The CDR3 contains 16 residues. Unmatched junction bases numbered 7, after V lost 2 bases and J lost 4 bases. Germline CDR1 is KGHSH and CDR2 is LQKENI. CDR3 residues: CASSPARTGNNQPQHF. The CDR3 DNA sequence: TGTGCCAGCTCACCAGCCCGGACAGGGAATAATCAGCCCCAGCATTTT.

CDR3 amino acids: CASRELQGFNSPLHF. The CDR3, as DNA: TGTGCCAGTAGAGAACTACAGGGGTTTAATTCACCCCTCCACTTT. The rearrangement joins TRBV19 to TRBJ1-6; 7 nucleotides line up with TRBD1. From germline, CDR1 is LNHDA and CDR2 SQIVND (reference sequence). The CDR3 has 15 amino acids. V shed 6 bases, J shed 6 bases, and the junction held 8 bases outside the gene matches.

The chain links TRBV10-3 to TRBJ1-2; the match to TRBD1 covers 12 bases. CDR3 length equals 16 residues. V shed 4 bases, J shed 5 bases, and the junction held 8 bases outside the gene matches. Germline V gene sequence: CDR1 ENHRY, CDR2 SYGVKD. As DNA, the CDR3 is TGTGCCATCAGTGGGGACCGGGACAGGGGGCTTTATGGCTACACCTTC. This encodes CAISGDRDRGLYGYTF.

The chain has TRBV7-3 and TRBJ2-2; a weak D match, TRBD2 (6 bases). The germline gives CDR1 SGHTA, CDR2 FQGTGA. The ends were cut back, 8 bases at V and 2 bases at J, with 21 bases in the middle. The CDR3 is 17 residues long. CDR3 DNA sequence: TGTGCCAGCCCTCACCGACTAGTCATCCCAAACACCGGGGAGCTGTTTTTT. It encodes CASPHRLVIPNTGELFF.

The V call is TRBV5-4, the J call TRBJ2-7, with 10 positions matching TRBD1. Trimming cost V 4 bases and J 2 bases; bases outside gene matches: 6. The CDR3 contains 15 residues. Germline lookup yields CDR1 SGHNT and CDR2 YYREEE (reference sequence). CDR3 DNA: TGTGCCAGCAGCACGGACAGGGGGAAGACCTACGAGCAGTACTTC. Translation: CASSTDRGKTYEQYF.

The J gene is TRBJ1-3, the V gene TRBV5-4, with unresolved D. This CDR3 is 16 amino acids long. V was shortened by 4 bases and J by 2 bases, with 16 bases between the two germline ends. Germline V CDR1 and CDR2: SGHNT, YYREEE (reference sequence). The CDR3 nucleotides are TGTGCCAGCAGCGTTCCGGGCCCCGGGGCTGGAAACACCATATATTTT. Protein: CASSVPGPGAGNTIYF. The full variable domain, in which reference TRBV5-4 and TRBJ1-3 provide the parts outside the CDR3, is ETGVTQSPTHLIKTRGQQVTLRCSSQSGHNTVSWYQQALGQGPQFIFQYYREEENGRGNFPPRFSGLQFPNYSSELNVNALELDDSALYLCASSVPGPGAGNTIYFGEGSWLTVV.

The chain links TRBV4-1 to TRBJ1-2, with no clear D. V lost 6 bases to trimming and J lost 2 bases, with 13 bases between them. Per the germline V gene, CDR1 is MGHRA and CDR2 is YSYEKL. CDR3 length equals 14 residues. DNA of the CDR3: TGCGCCAGCAGTTACTTAGAGGGAAACTATGGCTACACCTTC. Its translation is CASSYLEGNYGYTF.